One TCR beta chain is described in this entry. This sample is drawn from a study of blood T cell repertoires in COVID-19. The CDR3 consists of 13 residues. Germline V gives CDR1 SQVTM, CDR2 ANQGSEA. J gave up 0 bases and V 7 bases, and 4 bases lay outside the gene matches. How the authors handled the data: Amplification of reference gene primers provided the estimated nucleated cell counts. Method: immunoSEQ multiplex PCR; TCRdb's copy keeps in-frame clones and lacks some. That table furnishes V, J and clone size, whereas the DNA furnished D and trimming. This sample carries approximately 500,000 clones, roughly 89% of them seen once, and the ten largest clones take roughly 7.4%.

The sequence derives from a woman aged 45 to 65 with COVID-19, enrolled during active disease. The rearrangement uses TRBV29-1 and TRBJ2-3, with 7 bases matching TRBD1. Material for sequencing was peripheral blood. CDR3 loop: CSAGQASTDTQYF. In DNA, the CDR3 is TGCAGCGCCGGACAGGCTAGCACAGATACGCAGTATTTT.